Sequencing of this T cell receptor beta chain was carried out in a study of blood T cell repertoires in COVID-19. In the study overall: T cells, B-cell-depleted T cells, or PBMCs supplied cDNA or gDNA.

Authors' methods: Estimated nucleated cell counts came from reference gene primer amplification. Repertoires were generated with immunoSEQ multiplex PCR, while TCRdb's copy carries only in-frame clones and drops some. From that table come the V and J calls and clone size; the DNA was used to work out D and trimming. Of 100,000 to 150,000 clones listed, roughly nine tenths are singletons. The V gene's germline CDR1 is MDHEN and CDR2 SYDVKM. CDR3 length equals 15 residues. After removal of 5 bases from V and 4 bases from J, the junction contained 8 bases not matched to a gene. The sample comprised peripheral blood. The sequence came from a man aged 65 to 79 who had recovered from COVID-19. The chain employs TRBV28 and TRBJ2-3; 8 nucleotides match TRBD2. The CDR3 loop reads CASSPSGTRADTQYF. The DNA of the CDR3 is TGTGCCAGCAGTCCGTCGGGGACTAGGGCAGATACGCAGTATTTT.